One and the same sample provided the 17 T cell receptor beta chains below, sequenced in a study of regulatory T cells in long-lasting Graves disease. Arm-PCR with iRepertoire HTBI primers amplified the CDR3 regions for these TCR beta libraries. Using its own MiXCR run on the multiplex PCR reads, TCRdb lists one record per CDR3 protein. The data show a few hundred thousand distinct CDR3 sequences, around a quarter seen once. Time point given: persistent/refractory GD, antithyroid drugs over 5 years with positive TRAb. The TCR library was made from RNA that had been extracted from PBMCs in TRIzol. The sequencing used peripheral blood mononuclear cells (PBMCs), collected when the disease was refractory, from a patient treated with antithyroid drugs. The receptors stem from a female donor with Graves disease.

The genes are TRBV13 and TRBJ2-7; D is perhaps TRBD1 (6 bases). The germline CDR1 and CDR2 sequences are PRHDT and FYEKMQ (reference sequence). The CDR3 is 13 residues long. With 6 bases removed from V and 3 bases from J, the gap between germline ends came to 12 bases. CDR3 amino acids: CASSEEGGYEQYF. The CDR3 nucleotides read TGTGCCAGCAGTGAAGAAGGGGGCTACGAGCAGTACTTC.

Ten or more counts support this clonotype. The CDR3 DNA reads TGTGCCAGCAGTTTCCTGACATTCGGCCAGCCCCAGCATTTT. This sequence encodes CASSFLTFGQPQHF. This chain joins TRBV28 and TRBJ1-5; D gene ambiguous. Germline CDR1 is MDHEN and CDR2 is SYDVKM. CDR3 length: 14 residues. Trimming pared 3 bases from V and 7 bases from J, leaving 13 bases between.

The rearrangement uses TRBV4-2 and TRBJ2-7, with D possibly being TRBD2 (6 bases). The CDR3 is 15 amino acids. Germline V CDR1 and CDR2: LGHNA, YNFKEQ. The V gene lost 2 bases and the J gene lost 0 bases, with 11 bases spanning the gap. In DNA form, the CDR3 reads TGTGCCAGCAGCCAACTAGCGCACAGCTCCTACGAGCAGTACTTC. This translates into CASSQLAHSSYEQYF.

The sample holds a few counts of this clonotype. The rearrangement uses TRBV20-1 and TRBJ2-7; TRBD2 agrees at 10 bases. The CDR3 consists of 15 residues. From germline, CDR1 is DFQATT and CDR2 SNEGSKA (reference sequence). V lost 0 bases to trimming and J lost 3 bases; unmatched junction nucleotides: 5. CDR3 bases: TGCAGTGCTAGAGATCTAAGCGGGAGGGTCTACGAGCAGTACTTC. This gives the protein CSARDLSGRVYEQYF.

Only a few counts were recorded for this clonotype. The chain is built from TRBV19 and TRBJ1-5; possible D gene TRBD1, 6 bases. The V end lost 6 bases, the J end lost 7 bases, and 13 bases lay between the germline ends. The CDR3 runs to 13 residues. Germline V gene data show CDR1 as LNHDA and CDR2 as SQIVND (reference sequence). CDR3 residues: CASRHRADQPQHF. For the CDR3, the DNA is TGTGCCAGTAGACACAGGGCTGACCAGCCCCAGCATTTT.

This clonotype was seen more than once but under ten times. A much more abundant neighbour one base away suggests this may be a read error. This chain uses TRBV9 with TRBJ1-5; D unclear. With 2 bases removed from V and 0 bases from J, the gap between germline ends came to 0 bases. CDR3 length equals 12 residues. Germline CDR1 and CDR2: SGDLS and YYNGEE. The CDR3 nucleotides read TGTGCCAGCAGCGTTAGCAATCAGCCCCAGCATTTT. This codes for CASSVSNQPQHF.

The chain is built from TRBV20-1 and TRBJ2-7; D may be TRBD2 (5 bases). Trimming removed 6 bases from V and 5 bases from J, with 17 bases in between. The germline V gene has CDR1 DFQATT and CDR2 SNEGSKA (reference sequence). The CDR3 is 13 residues long. CDR3 protein: CSALGRGIHEQYF. The DNA for the CDR3 is TGCAGTGCCCTAGGTCGGGGTATCCACGAGCAGTACTTC.

This clonotype has a handful of counts. This sequence joins TRBV30 and TRBJ1-5, with TRBD1 matching 7 bases. The trim removed 7 bases at V and 4 bases at J, leaving 13 bases unmatched. Germline CDR1 is GTSNPN and CDR2 is SVGIG (reference sequence). The CDR3 has 15 amino acids. CDR3 sequence (DNA): TGTGCCTACTCCAGGGGGGGGCGAAGGAATCAGCCCCAGCATTTT. Its protein product is CAYSRGGRRNQPQHF. The variable domain in full, completed from reference TRBV30 and TRBJ1-5, reads SQTIHQWPATLVQPVGSPLSLECTVEGTSNPNLYWYRQAAGRGLQLLFYSVGIGQISSEVPQNLSASRPQDRQFILSSKKLLLSDSGFYLCAYSRGGRRNQPQHFGDGTRLSIL.

The CDR3 sequence: CSAQGKNYEQYF. CDR3 nucleotide sequence: TGCAGCGCCCAGGGGAAAAACTACGAGCAGTACTTC. This chain uses TRBV29-1 with TRBJ2-7; D might be TRBD1 (6 bases). The CDR3 is 12 amino acids. Germline V gene lookup returns CDR1 SQVTM and CDR2 ANQGSEA. V was cut by 7 bases and J by 3 bases, with 13 bases left in between.

This clonotype was seen more than once but under ten times. The chain joins TRBV6-1 to TRBJ2-5, with 11 positions matching TRBD2. J gave up 7 bases and V 7 bases, and 8 bases lay outside the gene matches. CDR3 length: 14 residues. Germline CDR1 is MNHNS and CDR2 is SASEGT. This CDR3 is CASMGLAVRGTQYF. The CDR3 region has the DNA TGTGCCAGCATGGGACTAGCGGTCCGGGGGACCCAGTACTTC.

This clonotype was observed a handful of times. The gene calls are TRBV11-2 and TRBJ2-5, with a tentative D call TRBD1 (6 bases). The CDR3 sequence is 15 residues long. Germline CDR1 reads SGHAT; CDR2 reads FQNNGV. V was shortened by 5 bases and J by 2 bases, with 15 bases between the two germline ends. CDR3 nucleotides: TGTGCCAGCAGCCGCACAGGGTCCGGGCAAGAGACCCAGTACTTC. This translates into CASSRTGSGQETQYF.

Here the CDR3 reads CASSADLGGSPLHF. In DNA form, the CDR3 reads TGTGCCAGCAGCGCCGACCTTGGTGGTTCACCCCTCCACTTT. The chain uses TRBV9 and TRBJ1-6; no firm D call. V lost 3 bases and J lost 9, with 13 bases in between. The V gene's germline CDR1 is SGDLS and CDR2 YYNGEE. The CDR3 sequence is 14 residues long. Complete variable domain (other parts from reference TRBV9 and TRBJ1-6): DSGVTQTPKHLITATGQRVTLRCSPRSGDLSVYWYQQSLDQGLQFLIQYYNGEERAKGNILERFSAQQFPDLHSELNLSSLELGDSALYFCASSADLGGSPLHFGNGTRLTVT.

This clonotype was counted many times. The rearrangement uses TRBV7-2 and TRBJ1-2; the D is unclear. The CDR3 contains 15 residues. CDR1 is SGHTA and CDR2 is FQGNSA in the germline V gene. Trimming removed 5 bases at V and 0 bases at J, with 13 bases between. The CDR3 DNA reads as TGTGCCAGCAGCCCGGTCATATTAGCTAACTATGGCTACACCTTC. Its translation: CASSPVILANYGYTF.

This clonotype has just a few counts. The V gene is TRBV7-2, the J gene TRBJ2-5, with D possibly being TRBD1 (5 bases). Germline CDR1 is SGHTA and CDR2 is FQGNSA. The CDR3 has 17 amino acids. The V end was cut by 5 bases, the J end by 2 bases, with 21 bases between. CDR3 residues: CASSALLRARGQETQYF. CDR3 coding DNA: TGTGCCAGCAGCGCCCTACTCAGGGCTAGGGGTCAAGAGACCCAGTACTTC.

This clonotype was observed many times. The J gene is TRBJ2-7, the V gene TRBV27, with D possibly being TRBD1 (6 bases). The CDR3 contains 14 residues. Trimming took 7 bases from V and 4 from J, leaving 17 bases between them. The V gene's germline CDR1 is MNHEY and CDR2 SMNVEV (reference sequence). The chain's CDR3 is CASKRDYGTYEQYF. For the CDR3, the DNA is TGTGCCAGCAAGAGAGATTACGGGACATACGAGCAGTACTTC.

This clonotype appeared a few times. This may be a read error, as it is one base from a much larger clone. The chain uses TRBV6-1 and TRBJ2-7; TRBD1 agrees at 9 bases. The V gene end was trimmed by 7 bases and the J gene end by 2 bases; junction bases not matched to a gene: 3. Looked up from germline, CDR1 is MNHNS and CDR2 is SASEGT. The CDR3 covers 13 residues. The CDR3 here is CASTGTGPYEQYF. CDR3 DNA: TGTGCCAGCACCGGGACAGGGCCCTACGAGCAGTACTTC.

V is TRBV30 and J is TRBJ1-4, with 7 bases matching TRBD1. CDR1 and CDR2 (germline): GTSNPN, SVGIG (reference sequence). Trimming cost V 1 base and J 14 bases; bases outside gene matches: 10. The CDR3 loop spans 13 amino acids. The CDR3 sequence is CAWSDFGTAVLFF. The CDR3, as DNA: TGTGCCTGGAGTGATTTTGGGACAGCGGTCCTGTTTTTT.